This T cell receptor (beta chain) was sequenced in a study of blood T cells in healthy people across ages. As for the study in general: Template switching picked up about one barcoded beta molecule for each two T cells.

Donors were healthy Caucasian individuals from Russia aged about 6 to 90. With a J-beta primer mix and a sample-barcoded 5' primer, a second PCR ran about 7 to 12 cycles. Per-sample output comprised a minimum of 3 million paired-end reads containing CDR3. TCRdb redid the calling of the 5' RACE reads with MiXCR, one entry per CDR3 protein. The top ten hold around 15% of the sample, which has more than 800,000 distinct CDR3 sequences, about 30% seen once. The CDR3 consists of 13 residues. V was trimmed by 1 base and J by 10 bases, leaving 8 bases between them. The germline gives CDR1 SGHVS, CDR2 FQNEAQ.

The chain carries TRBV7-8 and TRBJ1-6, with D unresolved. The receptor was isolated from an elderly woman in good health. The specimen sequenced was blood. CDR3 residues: CASSLEIQSPLHF. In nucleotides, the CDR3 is TGTGCCAGCAGCTTAGAAATCCAATCACCCCTCCACTTT.